A single T cell receptor beta chain is shown here with its context. Its target is not known. This table comes from immunoSEQ multiplex PCR, and its TCRdb copy is limited to in-frame clones, with some not included. This sample has fewer than 200,000 clones, with approximately 80% found just once. The data are from a study of cytotoxic CD8 clonotypes in ibrutinib-treated CLL. Study-level points and caveats: Timing of sampling differed between sustained-remission and progressing patients. Under treatment, the uncommon public clonotypes either contracted or remained stable. Ibrutinib response saw clonality rise, and progression saw it return toward baseline.

The CDR3 runs 14 residues. V was cut by 2 bases and J by 2 bases, with 7 bases left in between. Germline CDR1 is SGHVS and CDR2 is FQNEAQ. The sequence derives from a human donor with chronic lymphocytic leukemia. The source was PBMCs, collected after 24 months of ibrutinib treatment. The V call is TRBV7-8, the J call TRBJ1-5; D remains unclear. For the CDR3, the DNA is TGTGCCAGCAGCTTAACGGTACGCAATCAGCCCCAGCATTTT. Translated, it gives CASSLTVRNQPQHF.